The present TCR beta chain was sequenced within a study of blood T cell repertoires in COVID-19. Study details: COVID-19 samples, acute and convalescent, were from the United States, Italy and Spain. Sources were T cells, B-cell-depleted T cells, or PBMCs; the material itself was cDNA or gDNA.

In the authors' workflow: It was from reference gene primer amplification that nucleated cell counts were estimated. Sequenced by immunoSEQ multiplex PCR; TCRdb stores in-frame clones only, minus some. V and J calls and clone size come straight from that table; D and trimming were deduced from the DNA. This sample yields roughly 170,000 clones, of which just under 85% are seen a single time; more than 7.5% belongs to the top ten. The CDR3 totals 14 residues. V dropped 7 bases and J dropped 3 bases, with 15 bases sitting between them. Germline V gene lookup returns CDR1 LNHDA and CDR2 SQIVND (reference sequence).

This clonotype was obtained from a man between 40 and 49 years old who had recovered from COVID-19. The V and J genes are TRBV19 and TRBJ1-2; D possibly corresponds to TRBD1 (6 bases). Sequencing input: peripheral blood. The CDR3 DNA reads TGTGCCAGTACGAAGACGGACAGTCACTATGGCTACACCTTC. This encodes CASTKTDSHYGYTF.